The subject of this entry is one TCR beta chain. This CDR3 region has 16 residues. Germline CDR1 and CDR2: SGHRS and YFSETQ. The junction had 10 bases not matched to a gene; V was cut back by 4 bases and J by 0 bases. Clones were read by immunoSEQ multiplex PCR, and TCRdb kept only the in-frame ones, dropping some. The repertoire has some 310,000 clones, approximately 86% of them found once; the top ten carry around 1%. The data originate from a study of cytomegalovirus exposure and HLA in healthy donors. The receptor was isolated from a man aged 25-45 years in good health and CMV-seronegative. The chain uses TRBV5-1 and TRBJ2-7, with 7 bases aligning to TRBD2. Sequenced sample: PBMCs. The CDR3 sequence: CASSAGDSTASYEQYF. DNA of the CDR3: TGCGCCAGCAGCGCGGGAGACAGCACGGCCTCCTACGAGCAGTACTTC.